There are a few counts of the clone carrying this TCR beta chain. Antigen specificity is unknown. Trimming stripped 0 bases from V and 4 bases from J, with 13 bases between. Germline V gives CDR1 MNHEY, CDR2 SVGAGI. The CDR3 runs to 15 residues. The record originates from a study of beta chain features in type 1 diabetes. Across the whole study: Analysis included 95 million to 140 million sorted cells drawn from all samples. Study conclusions and caveats: More deletions and fewer insertions at VDJ junctions were found in patients with type 1 diabetes. Type 1 diabetes patients had TCRB CDR3s that were shorter (moderately but significantly so) in all four CD4+ subsets. Highly expressing activated T cells could be over-counted with a cDNA template.

Investigators reverse transcribed all isolated RNA, so they sequenced expressed TCRB transcripts. Data came from immunoSEQ multiplex PCR; TCRdb stores just in-frame clones and leaves some out. The data show about 710,000 clones, over 13% seen once. This receptor was taken from a man between 18 and 35 years old with type 1 diabetes. This sequence joins TRBV6-5 and TRBJ2-7; D call uncertain. The sample was naive CD4+ T cells from blood. This chain's CDR3 is CASSYSEKMGYEQYF. The CDR3, as DNA: TGTGCCAGCAGTTACTCCGAGAAAATGGGGTACGAGCAGTACTTC.